This paragraph covers one T cell receptor beta chain sequence. These data come from a study of shared clonotypes between healthy human individuals. J was trimmed by 5 bases and V by 5 bases; bases with no gene match: 5. The germline gives CDR1 MDHEN, CDR2 SYDVKM. The CDR3 is made up of 14 amino acids. Sequencing used immunoSEQ multiplex PCR; TCRdb keeps in-frame clones, though not all of them. The data hold about 1.5 million clones, with 95% to 97% observed a single time. Sample: naive CD4+ T cells sorted from blood. Subset specified: CD45RA+ positively selected. The clonotype was recovered from a man aged 25-45 years in good health. The V gene is TRBV28, the J gene TRBJ1-4; 7 bases match TRBD1. CDR3 nucleotides: TGTGCCAGCAGTCTACAGGGGCCCAATGAAAAACTGTTTTTT. This encodes CASSLQGPNEKLFF.